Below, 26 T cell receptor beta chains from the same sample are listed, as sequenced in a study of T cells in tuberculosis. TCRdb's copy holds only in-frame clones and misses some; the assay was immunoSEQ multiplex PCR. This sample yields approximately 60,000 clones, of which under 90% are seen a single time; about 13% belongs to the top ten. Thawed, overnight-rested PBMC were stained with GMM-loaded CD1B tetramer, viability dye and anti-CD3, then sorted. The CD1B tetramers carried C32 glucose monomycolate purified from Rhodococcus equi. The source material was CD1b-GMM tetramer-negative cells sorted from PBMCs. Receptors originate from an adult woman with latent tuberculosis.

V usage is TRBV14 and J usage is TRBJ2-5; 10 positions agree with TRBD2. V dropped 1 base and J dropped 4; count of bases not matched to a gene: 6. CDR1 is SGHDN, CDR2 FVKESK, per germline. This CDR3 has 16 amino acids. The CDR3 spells CASSQATSGIPETQYF. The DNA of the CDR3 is TGTGCCAGCAGCCAAGCTACTAGCGGGATCCCAGAGACCCAGTACTTC. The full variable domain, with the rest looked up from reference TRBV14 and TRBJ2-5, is EAGVTQFPSHSVIEKGQTVTLRCDPISGHDNLYWYRRVMGKEIKFLLHFVKESKQDESGMPNNRFLAERTGGTYSTLKVQPAELEDSGVYFCASSQATSGIPETQYFGPGTRLLVL.

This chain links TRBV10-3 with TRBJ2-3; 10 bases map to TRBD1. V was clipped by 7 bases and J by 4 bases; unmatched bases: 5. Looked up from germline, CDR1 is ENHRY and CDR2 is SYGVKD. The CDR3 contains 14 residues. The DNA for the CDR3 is TGTGCCATCATGCCGGGACAGGGGTCAGATACGCAGTATTTT. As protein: CAIMPGQGSDTQYF.

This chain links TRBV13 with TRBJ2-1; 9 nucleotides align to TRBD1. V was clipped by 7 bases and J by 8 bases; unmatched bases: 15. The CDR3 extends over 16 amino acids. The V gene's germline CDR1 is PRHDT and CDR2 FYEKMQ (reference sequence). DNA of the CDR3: TGTGCCAGCACTCCCCCCCCGGGACAGGGTACCCATGAGCAGTTCTTC. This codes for CASTPPPGQGTHEQFF. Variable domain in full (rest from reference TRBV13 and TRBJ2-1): AAGVIQSPRHLIKEKRETATLKCYPIPRHDTVYWYQQGPGQDPQFLISFYEKMQSDKGSIPDRFSAQQFSDYHSELNMSSLELGDSALYFCASTPPPGQGTHEQFFGPGTRLTVL.

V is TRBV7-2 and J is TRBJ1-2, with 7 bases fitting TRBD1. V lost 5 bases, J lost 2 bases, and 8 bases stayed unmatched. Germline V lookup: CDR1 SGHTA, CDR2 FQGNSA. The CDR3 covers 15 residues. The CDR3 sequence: CASSNRQGPNYGYTF. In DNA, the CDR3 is TGTGCCAGCAGCAATCGACAGGGACCCAACTATGGCTACACCTTC.

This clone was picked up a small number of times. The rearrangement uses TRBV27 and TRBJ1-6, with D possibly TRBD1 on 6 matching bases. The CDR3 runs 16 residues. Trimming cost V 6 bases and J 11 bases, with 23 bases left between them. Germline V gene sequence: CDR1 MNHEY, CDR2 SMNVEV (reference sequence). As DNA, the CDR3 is TGTGCCAGCAGAGCCGGGACATCGGGCCTGAGAACACCCCTCCACTTT. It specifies CASRAGTSGLRTPLHF.

The CDR3 is CATSREAVRDWSIYNEQFF. The DNA of the CDR3 is TGTGCCACCAGCAGAGAAGCGGTCCGGGACTGGAGCATCTACAATGAGCAGTTCTTC. The chain recombines TRBV15 with TRBJ2-1; the D gene is possibly TRBD2 (6 bases). The CDR3 is made up of 19 amino acids. Germline assignment: CDR1 LNHNV and CDR2 YYDKDF (reference sequence). V was trimmed by 0 bases and J by 3 bases, leaving 21 bases between them.

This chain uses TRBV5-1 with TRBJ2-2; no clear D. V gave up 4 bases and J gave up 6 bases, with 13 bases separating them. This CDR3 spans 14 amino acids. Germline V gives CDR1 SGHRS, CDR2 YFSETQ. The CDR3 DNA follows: TGCGCCAGCAGCGTGACTCCGGAAGCCGGGGAGCTGTTTTTT. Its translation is CASSVTPEAGELFF.

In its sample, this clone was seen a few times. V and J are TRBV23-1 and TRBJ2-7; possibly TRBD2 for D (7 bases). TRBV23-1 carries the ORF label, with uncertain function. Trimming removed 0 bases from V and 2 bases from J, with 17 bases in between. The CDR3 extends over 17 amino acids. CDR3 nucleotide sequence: TGCGCCAGCAGTCAATCGGGGGGGCGCGCCCTCACCTACGAGCAGTACTTC. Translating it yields CASSQSGGRALTYEQYF.

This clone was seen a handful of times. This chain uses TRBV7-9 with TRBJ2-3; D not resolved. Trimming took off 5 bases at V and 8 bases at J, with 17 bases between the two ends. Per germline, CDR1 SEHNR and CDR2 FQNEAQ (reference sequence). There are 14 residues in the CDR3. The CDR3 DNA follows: TGTGCCAGCAGCCAAGACACTTCCTCCTTTACGCAGTATTTT. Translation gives CASSQDTSSFTQYF.

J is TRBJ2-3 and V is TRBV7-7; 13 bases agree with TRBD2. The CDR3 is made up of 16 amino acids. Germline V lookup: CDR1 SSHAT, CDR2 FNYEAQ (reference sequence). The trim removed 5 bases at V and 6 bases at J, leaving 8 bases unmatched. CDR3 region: CASSPGLAGAGDTQYF. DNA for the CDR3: TGTGCCAGCAGCCCAGGACTAGCGGGGGCCGGGGATACGCAGTATTTT. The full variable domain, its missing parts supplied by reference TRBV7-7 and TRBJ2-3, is GAGVSQSPRYKVTKRGQDVTLRCDPISSHATLYWYQQALGQGPEFLTYFNYEAQPDKSGLPSDRFSAERPEGSISTLTIQRTEQRDSAMYRCASSPGLAGAGDTQYFGPGTRLTVL.

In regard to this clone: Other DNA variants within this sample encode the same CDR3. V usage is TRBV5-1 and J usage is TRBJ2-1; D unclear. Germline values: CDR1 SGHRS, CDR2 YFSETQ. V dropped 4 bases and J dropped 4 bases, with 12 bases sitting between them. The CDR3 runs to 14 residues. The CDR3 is CASSPGGGYNEQFF. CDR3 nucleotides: TGCGCCAGCAGCCCGGGTGGTGGGTACAATGAGCAGTTCTTC.

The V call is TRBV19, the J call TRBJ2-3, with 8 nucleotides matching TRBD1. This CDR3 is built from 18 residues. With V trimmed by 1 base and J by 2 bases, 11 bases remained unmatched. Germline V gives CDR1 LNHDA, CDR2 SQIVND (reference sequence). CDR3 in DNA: TGTGCCAGTAGTATAGGCTTTAGGGGACAGGTGAACACAGATACGCAGTATTTT. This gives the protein CASSIGFRGQVNTDTQYF.

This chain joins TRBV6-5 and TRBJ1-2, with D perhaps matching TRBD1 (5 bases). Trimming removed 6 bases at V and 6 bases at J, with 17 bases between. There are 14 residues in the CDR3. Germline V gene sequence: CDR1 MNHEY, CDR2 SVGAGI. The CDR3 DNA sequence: TGTGCCAGCAGGGTGCTTGGGGCTGGGAATGGCTACACCTTC. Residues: CASRVLGAGNGYTF.

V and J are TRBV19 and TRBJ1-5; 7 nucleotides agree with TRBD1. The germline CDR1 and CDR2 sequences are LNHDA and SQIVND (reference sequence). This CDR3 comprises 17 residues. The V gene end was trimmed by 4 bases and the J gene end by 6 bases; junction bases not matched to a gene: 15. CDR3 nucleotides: TGTGCCAGTAGTACCTACTTCGACAGGGTTGAAGGTCAGCCCCAGCATTTT. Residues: CASSTYFDRVEGQPQHF.

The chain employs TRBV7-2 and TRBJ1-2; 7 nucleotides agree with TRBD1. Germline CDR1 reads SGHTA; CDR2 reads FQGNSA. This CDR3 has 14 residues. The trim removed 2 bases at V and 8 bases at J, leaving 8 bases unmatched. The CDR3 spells CASSLTGAPWGYTF. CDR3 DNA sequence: TGTGCCAGCAGCTTAACAGGGGCCCCCTGGGGCTACACCTTC.

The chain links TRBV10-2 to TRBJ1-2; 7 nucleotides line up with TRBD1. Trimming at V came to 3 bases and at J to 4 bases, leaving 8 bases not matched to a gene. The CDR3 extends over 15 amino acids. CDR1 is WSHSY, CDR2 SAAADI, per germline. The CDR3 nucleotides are TGCGCCAGCAGTGACGCCAGGGGGGTAGGCTATGGCTACACCTTC. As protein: CASSDARGVGYGYTF.

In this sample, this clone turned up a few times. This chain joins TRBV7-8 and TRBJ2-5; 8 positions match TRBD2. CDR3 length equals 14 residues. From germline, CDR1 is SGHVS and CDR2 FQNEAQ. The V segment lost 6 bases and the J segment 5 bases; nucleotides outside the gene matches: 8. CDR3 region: CASRGREGPETQYF. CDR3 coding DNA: TGTGCCAGCAGGGGTCGGGAGGGCCCGGAGACCCAGTACTTC.

CDR3 amino acids: CASSPPRGGASNEQFF. Written as DNA, the CDR3 is TGTGCCAGCAGCCCCCCCCGCGGGGGGGCCAGCAATGAGCAGTTCTTC. The chain couples TRBV27 to TRBJ2-1; 9 bases map to TRBD2. In germline, CDR1 is MNHEY, CDR2 SMNVEV (reference sequence). V shed 6 bases and J 6 bases; nucleotides not matched to a gene: 12. CDR3 length: 16 residues.

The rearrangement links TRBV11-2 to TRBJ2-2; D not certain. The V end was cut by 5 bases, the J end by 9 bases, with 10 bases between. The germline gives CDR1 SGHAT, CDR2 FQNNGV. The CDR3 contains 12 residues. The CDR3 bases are TGTGCCAGCAGCCCCTACGACAGGGAGCTGTTTTTT. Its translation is CASSPYDRELFF.

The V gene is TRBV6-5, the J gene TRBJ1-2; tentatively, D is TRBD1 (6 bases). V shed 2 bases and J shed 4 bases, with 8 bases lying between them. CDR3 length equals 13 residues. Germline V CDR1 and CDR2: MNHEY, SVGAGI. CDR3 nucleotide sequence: TGTGCCAGCAGTTACGGGGACACCTATGGCTACACCTTC. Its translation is CASSYGDTYGYTF.

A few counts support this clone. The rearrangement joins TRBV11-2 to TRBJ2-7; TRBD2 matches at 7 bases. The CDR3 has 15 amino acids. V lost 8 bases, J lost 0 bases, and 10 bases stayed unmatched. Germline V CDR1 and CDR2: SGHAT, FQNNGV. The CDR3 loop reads CASGEGYWGSYEQYF. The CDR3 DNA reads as TGTGCCAGCGGGGAGGGTTATTGGGGCTCCTACGAGCAGTACTTC.

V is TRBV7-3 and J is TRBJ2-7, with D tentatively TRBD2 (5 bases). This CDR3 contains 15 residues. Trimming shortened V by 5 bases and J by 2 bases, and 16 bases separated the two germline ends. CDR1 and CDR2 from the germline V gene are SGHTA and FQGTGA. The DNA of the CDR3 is TGTGCCAGCAGCCCCGCCGGACTGGCGACCTACGAGCAGTACTTC. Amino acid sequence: CASSPAGLATYEQYF.

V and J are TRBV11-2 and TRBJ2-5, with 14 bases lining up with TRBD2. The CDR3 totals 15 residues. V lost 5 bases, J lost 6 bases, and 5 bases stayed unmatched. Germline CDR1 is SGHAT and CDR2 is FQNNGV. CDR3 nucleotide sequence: TGTGCCAGCAGCCCGGGACTAGCGGGGGTAAAGACCCAGTACTTC. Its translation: CASSPGLAGVKTQYF.

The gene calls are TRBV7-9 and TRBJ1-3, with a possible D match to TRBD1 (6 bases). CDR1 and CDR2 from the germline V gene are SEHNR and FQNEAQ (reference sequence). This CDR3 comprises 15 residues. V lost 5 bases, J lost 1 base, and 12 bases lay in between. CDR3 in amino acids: CASSRTAPSGNTIYF. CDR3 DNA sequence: TGTGCCAGCAGCCGGACAGCCCCATCTGGAAACACCATATATTTT. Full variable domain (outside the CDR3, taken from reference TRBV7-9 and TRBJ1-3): DTGVSQNPRHKITKRGQNVTFRCDPISEHNRLYWYRQTLGQGPEFLTYFQNEAQLEKSRLLSDRFSAERPKGSFSTLEIQRTEQGDSAMYLCASSRTAPSGNTIYFGEGSWLTVV.

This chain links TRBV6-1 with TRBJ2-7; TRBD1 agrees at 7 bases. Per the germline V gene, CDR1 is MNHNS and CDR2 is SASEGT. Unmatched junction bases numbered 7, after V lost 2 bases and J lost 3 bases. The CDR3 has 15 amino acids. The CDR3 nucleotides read TGTGCCAGCAGTGAAAGGGGGCGGATAATCTACGAGCAGTACTTC. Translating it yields CASSERGRIIYEQYF.

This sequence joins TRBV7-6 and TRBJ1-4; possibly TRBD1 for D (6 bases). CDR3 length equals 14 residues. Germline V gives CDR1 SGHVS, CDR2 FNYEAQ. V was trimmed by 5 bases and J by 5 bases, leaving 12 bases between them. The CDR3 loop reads CASSLQGGNEKLFF. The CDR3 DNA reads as TGTGCCAGCAGCCTACAGGGTGGGAATGAAAAACTGTTTTTT.